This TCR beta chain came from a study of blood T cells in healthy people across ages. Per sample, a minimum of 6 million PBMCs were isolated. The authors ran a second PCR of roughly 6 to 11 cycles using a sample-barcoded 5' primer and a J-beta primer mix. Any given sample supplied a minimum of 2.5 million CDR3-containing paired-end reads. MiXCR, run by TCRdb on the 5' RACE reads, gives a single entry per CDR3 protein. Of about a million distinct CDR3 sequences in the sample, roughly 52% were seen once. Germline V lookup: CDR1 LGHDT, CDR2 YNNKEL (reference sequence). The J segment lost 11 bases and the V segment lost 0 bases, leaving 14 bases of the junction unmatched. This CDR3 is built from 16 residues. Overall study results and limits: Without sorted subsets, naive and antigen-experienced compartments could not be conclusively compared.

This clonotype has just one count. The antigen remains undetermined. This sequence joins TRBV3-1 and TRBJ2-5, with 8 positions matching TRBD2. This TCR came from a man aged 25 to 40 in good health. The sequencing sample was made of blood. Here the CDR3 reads CASSQDWRGAVYEQYF. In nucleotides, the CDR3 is TGTGCCAGCAGCCAAGACTGGCGGGGGGCGGTTTATGAGCAGTACTTC.